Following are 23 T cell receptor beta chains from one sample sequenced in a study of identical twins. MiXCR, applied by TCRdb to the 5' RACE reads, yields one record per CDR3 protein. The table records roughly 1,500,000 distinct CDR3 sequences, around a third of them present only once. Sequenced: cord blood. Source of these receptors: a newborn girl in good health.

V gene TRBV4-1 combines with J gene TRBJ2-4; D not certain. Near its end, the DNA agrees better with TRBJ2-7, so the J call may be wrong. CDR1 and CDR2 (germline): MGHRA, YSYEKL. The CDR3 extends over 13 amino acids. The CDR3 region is CASSPIRSTEQYF. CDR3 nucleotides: TGCGCCAGCAGCCCAATCCGGAGTACCGAGCAGTACTTC.

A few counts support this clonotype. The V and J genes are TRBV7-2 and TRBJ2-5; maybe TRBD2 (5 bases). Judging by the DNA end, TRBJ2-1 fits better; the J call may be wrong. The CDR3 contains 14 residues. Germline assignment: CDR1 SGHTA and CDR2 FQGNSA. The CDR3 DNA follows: TGTGCCAGCAGCTTATACGGCGGGCAAGAGACCCAGTTCTTC. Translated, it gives CASSLYGGQETQFF.

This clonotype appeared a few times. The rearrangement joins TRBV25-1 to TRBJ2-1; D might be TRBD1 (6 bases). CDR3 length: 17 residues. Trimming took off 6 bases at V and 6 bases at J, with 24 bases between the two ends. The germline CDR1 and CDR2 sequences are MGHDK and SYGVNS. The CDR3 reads CASRDPTGFLRANEQFF. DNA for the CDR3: TGTGCCAGCAGGGACCCCACAGGGTTTTTGAGGGCCAATGAGCAGTTCTTC.

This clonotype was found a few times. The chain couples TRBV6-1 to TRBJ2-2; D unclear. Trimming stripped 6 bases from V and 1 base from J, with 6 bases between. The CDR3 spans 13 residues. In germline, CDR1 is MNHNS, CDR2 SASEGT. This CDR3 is CASRVQNTGELFF. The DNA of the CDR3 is TGTGCCAGCAGGGTGCAGAACACCGGGGAGCTGTTTTTT.

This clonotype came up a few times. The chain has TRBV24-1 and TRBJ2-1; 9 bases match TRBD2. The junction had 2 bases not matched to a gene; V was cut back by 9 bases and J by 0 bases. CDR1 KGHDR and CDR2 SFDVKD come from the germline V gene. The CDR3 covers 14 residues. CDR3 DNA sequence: TGTGCCACCGCTAGCGGGGACTCCTACAATGAGCAGTTCTTC. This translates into CATASGDSYNEQFF.

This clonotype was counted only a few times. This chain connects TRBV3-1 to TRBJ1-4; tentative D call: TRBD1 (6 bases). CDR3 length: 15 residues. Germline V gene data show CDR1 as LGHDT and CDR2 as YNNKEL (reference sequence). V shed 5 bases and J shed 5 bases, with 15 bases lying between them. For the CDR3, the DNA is TGTGCCAGCAGCTCCCGGGGGGCCCCAAATGAAAAACTGTTTTTT. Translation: CASSSRGAPNEKLFF. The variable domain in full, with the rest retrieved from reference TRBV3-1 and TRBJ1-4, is DTAVSQTPKYLVTQMGNDKSIKCEQNLGHDTMYWYKQDSKKFLKIMFSYNNKELIINETVPNRFSPKSPDKAHLNLHINSLELGDSAVYFCASSSRGAPNEKLFFGSGTQLSVL.

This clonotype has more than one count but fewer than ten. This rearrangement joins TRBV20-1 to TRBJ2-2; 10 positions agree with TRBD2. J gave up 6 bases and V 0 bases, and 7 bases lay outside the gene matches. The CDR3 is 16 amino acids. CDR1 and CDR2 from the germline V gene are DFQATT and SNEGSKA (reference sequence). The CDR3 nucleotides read TGCAGTGCTAGAGAATTCACTAGCGGGATGTCCGGGGAGCTGTTTTTT. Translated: CSAREFTSGMSGELFF.

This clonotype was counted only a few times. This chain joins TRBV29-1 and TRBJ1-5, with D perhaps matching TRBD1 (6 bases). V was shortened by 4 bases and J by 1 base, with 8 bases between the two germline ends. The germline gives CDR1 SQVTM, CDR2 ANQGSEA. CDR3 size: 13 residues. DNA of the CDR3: TGCAGCGTTGGACAGGCGAGCAATCAGCCCCAGCATTTT. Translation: CSVGQASNQPQHF.

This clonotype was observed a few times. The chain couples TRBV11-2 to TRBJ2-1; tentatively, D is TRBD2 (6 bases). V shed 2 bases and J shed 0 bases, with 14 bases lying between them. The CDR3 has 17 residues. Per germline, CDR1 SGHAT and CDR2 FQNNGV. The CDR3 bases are TGTGCCAGCAGCTTATTTGGGCGGGGCAGCTCCTACAATGAGCAGTTCTTC. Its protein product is CASSLFGRGSSYNEQFF.

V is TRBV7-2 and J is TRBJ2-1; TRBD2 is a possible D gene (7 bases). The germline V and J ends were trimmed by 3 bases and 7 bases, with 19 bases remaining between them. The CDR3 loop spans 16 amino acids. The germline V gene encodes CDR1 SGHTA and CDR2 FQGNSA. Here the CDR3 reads CASSFLGGGRWNEQFF. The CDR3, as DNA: TGTGCCAGCAGCTTCCTTGGGGGCGGGAGATGGAATGAGCAGTTCTTC.

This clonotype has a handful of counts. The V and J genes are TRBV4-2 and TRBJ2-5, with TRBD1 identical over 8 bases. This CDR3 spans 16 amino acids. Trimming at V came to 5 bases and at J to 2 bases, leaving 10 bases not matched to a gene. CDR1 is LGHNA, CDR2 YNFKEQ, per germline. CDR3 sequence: CASSISGGPLQETQYF. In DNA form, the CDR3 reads TGTGCCAGCAGCATCTCAGGGGGCCCTCTACAAGAGACCCAGTACTTC.

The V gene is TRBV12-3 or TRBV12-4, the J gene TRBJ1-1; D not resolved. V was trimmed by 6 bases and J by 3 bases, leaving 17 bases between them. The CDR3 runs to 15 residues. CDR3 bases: TGTGCCAGCAGAGGTTACGACTCCGGTTACACTGAAGCTTTCTTT. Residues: CASRGYDSGYTEAFF.

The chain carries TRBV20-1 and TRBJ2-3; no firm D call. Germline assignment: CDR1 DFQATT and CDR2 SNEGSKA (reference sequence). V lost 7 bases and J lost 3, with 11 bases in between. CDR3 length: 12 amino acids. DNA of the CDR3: TGCAGTGGCTCCGACCAGACAGATACGCAGTATTTT. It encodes CSGSDQTDTQYF.

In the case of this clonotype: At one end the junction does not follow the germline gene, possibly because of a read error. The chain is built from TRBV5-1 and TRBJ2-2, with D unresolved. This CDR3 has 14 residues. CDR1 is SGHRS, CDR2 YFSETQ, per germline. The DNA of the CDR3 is TGCGCCAGCGGCTTATCCTCGAACACCGGGGAGCTGTTTTTT. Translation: CASGLSSNTGELFF.

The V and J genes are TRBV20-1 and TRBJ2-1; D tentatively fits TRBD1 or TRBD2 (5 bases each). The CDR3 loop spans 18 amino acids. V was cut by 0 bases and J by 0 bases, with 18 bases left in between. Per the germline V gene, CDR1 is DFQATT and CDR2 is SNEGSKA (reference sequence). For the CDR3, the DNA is TGCAGTGCTAGAGATCCTATACGGTGGGGGTCCTCCTACAATGAGCAGTTCTTC. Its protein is CSARDPIRWGSSYNEQFF.

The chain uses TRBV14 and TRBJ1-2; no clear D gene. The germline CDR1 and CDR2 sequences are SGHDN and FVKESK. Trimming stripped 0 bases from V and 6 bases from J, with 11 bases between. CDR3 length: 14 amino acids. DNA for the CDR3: TGTGCCAGCAGCCAAGAAATCCGCTCCGATGGCTACACCTTC. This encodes CASSQEIRSDGYTF.

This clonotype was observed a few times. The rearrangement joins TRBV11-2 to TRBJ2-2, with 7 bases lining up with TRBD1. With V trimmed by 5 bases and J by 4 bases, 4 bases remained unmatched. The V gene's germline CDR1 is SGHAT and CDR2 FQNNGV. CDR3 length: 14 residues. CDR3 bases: TGTGCCAGCAGCGTGACAGGGCTCACCGGGGAGCTGTTTTTT. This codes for CASSVTGLTGELFF.

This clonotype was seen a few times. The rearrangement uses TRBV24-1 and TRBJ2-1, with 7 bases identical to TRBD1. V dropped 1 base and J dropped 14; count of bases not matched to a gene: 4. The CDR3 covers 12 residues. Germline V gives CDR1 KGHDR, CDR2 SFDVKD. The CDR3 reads CATSDFRQGKFF. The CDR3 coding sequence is TGTGCCACCAGTGATTTCCGACAGGGAAAGTTCTTC.

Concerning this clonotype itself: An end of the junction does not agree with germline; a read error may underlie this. CDR3 protein: CASSLADRGWTDTRYF. The CDR3 DNA reads TGTGCCAGCAGCTTGGCCGACAGGGGCTGGACAGATACGCGGTATTTT. The chain combines TRBV5-6 with TRBJ2-3; 8 nucleotides align to TRBD1. This CDR3 is 16 amino acids long. Germline-derived CDR1 and CDR2 are SGHDT and YYEEEE. The full variable domain, in which reference TRBV5-6 and TRBJ2-3 provide the parts outside the CDR3, is DAGVTQSPTHLIKTRGQQVTLRCSPKSGHDTVSWYQQALGQGPQFIFQYYEEEERQRGNFPDRFSGHQFPNYSSELNVNALLLGDSALYLCASSLADRGWTDTRYFGPGTRLTVL.

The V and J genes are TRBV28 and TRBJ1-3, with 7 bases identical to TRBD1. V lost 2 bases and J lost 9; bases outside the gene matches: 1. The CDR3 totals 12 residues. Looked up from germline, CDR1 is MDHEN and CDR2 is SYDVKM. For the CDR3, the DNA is TGTGCCAGCAGTTTACCAGGGGGCACCATATATTTT. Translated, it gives CASSLPGGTIYF.

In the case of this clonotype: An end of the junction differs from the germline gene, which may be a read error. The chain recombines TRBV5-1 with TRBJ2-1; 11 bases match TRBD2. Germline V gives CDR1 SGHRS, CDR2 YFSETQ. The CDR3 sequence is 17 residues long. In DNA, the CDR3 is TGCGCCAGCAGCTTGGTTAAGGTAGCGGGGGGGCAGAATGAGGAGTTCTTC. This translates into CASSLVKVAGGQNEEFF.

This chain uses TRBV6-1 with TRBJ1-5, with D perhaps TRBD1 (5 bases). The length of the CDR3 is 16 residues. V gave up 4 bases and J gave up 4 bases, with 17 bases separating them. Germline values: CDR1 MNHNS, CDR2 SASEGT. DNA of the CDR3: TGTGCCAGCAGTGTTCGAACAACATGGGGGAATCAGCCCCAGCATTTT. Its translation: CASSVRTTWGNQPQHF.

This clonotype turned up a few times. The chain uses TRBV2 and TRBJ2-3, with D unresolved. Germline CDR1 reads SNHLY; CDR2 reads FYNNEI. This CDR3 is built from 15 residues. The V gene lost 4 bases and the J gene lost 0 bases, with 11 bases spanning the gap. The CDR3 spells CASSGGPPSTDTQYF. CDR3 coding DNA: TGTGCCAGCAGTGGGGGTCCACCTAGCACAGATACGCAGTATTTT.